At least ten counts were recorded for the clone carrying this T cell receptor beta chain. This entry is derived from a study of CDR3 diversity in severe acne. TCRdb ran MiXCR on the PCR reads and lists one entry per CDR3 protein. The repertoire holds tens of thousands of distinct CDR3 sequences, with about 53% as singletons. CDR1 SGDLS and CDR2 YYNGEE come from the germline V gene. V lost 6 bases and J lost 5, with 26 bases in between. The CDR3 is 17 residues long. J is TRBJ2-5 and V is TRBV9, with D possibly called TRBD1 or TRBD2 (5 bases each). The sequencing input was blood. This receptor was obtained from a male donor with severe acne vulgaris. CDR3 in DNA: TGTGCCAGCACCTCCTTGGCGGCTAGCTTAGAGGGGGAGACCCAGTACTTC. It encodes CASTSLAASLEGETQYF. Variable domain in full (rest from reference TRBV9 and TRBJ2-5): DSGVTQTPKHLITATGQRVTLRCSPRSGDLSVYWYQQSLDQGLQFLIQYYNGEERAKGNILERFSAQQFPDLHSELNLSSLELGDSALYFCASTSLAASLEGETQYFGPGTRLLVL.